One T cell receptor (beta chain) is described in this entry. This clonotype came up a few times. Its recognized antigen is unknown. Base qualities are not at hand, and no much larger clone is one base apart. These data are taken from a study of post-analysis software for immune sequencing data (dated by TCRdb to about 2015). Context from the whole study: Recorded disease courses included relapsing-remitting, secondary progressive and progressive-relapsing multiple sclerosis, with some patients lacking subtype annotation. The patient repertoires were set against eleven to twelve previously published healthy control repertoires from donors whose ages ranged from roughly 6 to 27 years. A subset of samples was prepared in parallel using single-end sample barcoding, then pooled and co-amplified after Illumina adapter ligation.

Paper-wide results and their limitations: Compared with controls, multiple sclerosis patients had significantly lower normalized Chao1 diversity, a finding suggesting substantial peripheral T-cell clonal expansion. Patients showed significantly higher frequencies than controls for several TRBV segments, among them TRBV5-6, TRBV5-1 and TRBV20-1. Strong co-clustering of samples prepared in the same batch was shown by direct clustering with F measure, prompting a batch-effect correction. The control group was slightly older than the multiple sclerosis patient group.

V trim: 5 bases; J trim: 4 bases; unmatched bases: 8. CDR1 and CDR2 are drawn from the germline V gene: SQVTM, ANQGSEA. From the cysteine up to the phenylalanine, the CDR3 has a length of 14 residues. This entry keeps only the CDR3 DNA: 42 bases, framed from base 1. To demonstrate the VDJtools post-analysis software, TCR beta repertoires were profiled from the peripheral blood of 13 young patients with multiple sclerosis. The multiple sclerosis patients were children and adolescents ranging in age from roughly 6 to 16 years. Receptor amplification or capture employed PCR. The reads were generated on an Illumina HiSeq 2500. To reduce PCR and sequencing biases, unique molecular identifiers were incorporated into the TCR beta cDNA libraries. Every 1 to 10 million input T cells yielded 500,000 or so cDNA molecules, meaning each molecule approximated one T cell. The same protocol used for the earlier healthy control dataset was applied to prepare and sequence the patient libraries. Samples belonging to the same batch were prepared together, multiplexed and sequenced on a shared HiSeq lane. Under the source paper's analysis protocol: MIGEC was used to process the raw barcoded reads, and molecular identifier groups with only a single read were discarded before consensus assembly and CDR3 extraction. VDJtools was used for post-analysis of the clonotype tables, and diversity was normalized by down-sampling every dataset to the size of the smallest sample. To correct batch-related cross-sample contamination, repertoire overlap clustering matched CDR3 amino acid sequences but not nucleotide sequences. In TCRdb, the public reads were trimmed at Q25 with fastp and aligned with MiXCR, with productive beta chains retained. Rows merge per CDR3 protein into single entries with the most common DNA and genes. These V and J calls are TCRdb output, not the study's own analysis. This sample comprises 450,000 to 650,000 distinct CDR3 sequences, around 40% of them detected only once. Of the sample, more than 1.5% is held by the ten largest clones.

This receptor chain uses TRBV29-1 and TRBJ2-1, with 7 bases matching TRBD1. Source material: blood. This sequence originates from a girl aged 10-17 years with multiple sclerosis. For the CDR3, the sequence is CSVFDRAGYNEQFF. At the DNA level, the sequence is TGCAGCGTTTTTGACAGGGCCGGGTACAATGAGCAGTTCTTC.